This T cell receptor beta chain derives from a study of technical replicates of blood from four donors. This CDR3 is built from 13 residues. Trimming took 0 bases from V and 6 from J, leaving 8 bases between them. CDR1 and CDR2 from the germline V gene are MGHRA and YSYEKL. Profiling relied on immunoSEQ multiplex PCR, and the TCRdb table lists in-frame clones only, not all of them. Of under 95,000 clones in the sample, 95% were seen once. Material for sequencing was T cells isolated from PBMCs. This receptor was obtained from a human donor in good health. The chain joins TRBV4-1 to TRBJ1-2; D unresolved. The CDR3 DNA reads as TGCGCCAGCAGCCAAGATCCGGGGAATGGCTACACCTTC. Protein product: CASSQDPGNGYTF.